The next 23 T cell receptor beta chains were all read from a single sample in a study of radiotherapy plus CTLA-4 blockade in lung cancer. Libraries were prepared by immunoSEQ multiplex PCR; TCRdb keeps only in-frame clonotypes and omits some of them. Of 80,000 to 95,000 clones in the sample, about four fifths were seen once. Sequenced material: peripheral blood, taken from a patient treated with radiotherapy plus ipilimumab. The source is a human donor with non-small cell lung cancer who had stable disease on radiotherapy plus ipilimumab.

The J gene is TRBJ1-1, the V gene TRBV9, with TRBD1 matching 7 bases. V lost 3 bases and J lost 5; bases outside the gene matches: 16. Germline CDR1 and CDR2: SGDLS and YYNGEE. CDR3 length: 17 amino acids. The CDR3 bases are TGTGCCAGCAGCGCCAACCCCAAGACAGGGTCCTGGACTGAAGCTTTCTTT. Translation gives CASSANPKTGSWTEAFF.

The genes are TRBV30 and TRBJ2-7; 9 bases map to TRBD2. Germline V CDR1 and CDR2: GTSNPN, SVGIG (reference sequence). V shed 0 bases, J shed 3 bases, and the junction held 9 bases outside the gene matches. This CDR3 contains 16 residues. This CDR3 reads CAWSVLAGRLSYEQYF. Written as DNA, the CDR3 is TGTGCCTGGAGTGTACTAGCGGGTCGATTAAGCTACGAGCAGTACTTC.

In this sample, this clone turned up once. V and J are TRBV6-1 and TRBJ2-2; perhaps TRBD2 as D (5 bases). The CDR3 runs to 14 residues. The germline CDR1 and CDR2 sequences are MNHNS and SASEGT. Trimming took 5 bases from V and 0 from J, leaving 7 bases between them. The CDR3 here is CASSPGTNTGELFF. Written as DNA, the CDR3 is TGTGCCAGCAGTCCCGGGACGAACACCGGGGAGCTGTTTTTT.

For the CDR3, the DNA is TGTGCCAGCAGCTTCGGTCAGGGGAAGACCCAGTACTTC. Residues: CASSFGQGKTQYF. This chain connects TRBV7-2 to TRBJ2-5, with a tentative D call TRBD1 (6 bases). CDR1 is SGHTA and CDR2 is FQGNSA in the germline V gene. The CDR3 sequence is 13 residues long. The V end lost 3 bases, the J end lost 6 bases, and 11 bases lay between the germline ends.

CDR3 sequence (DNA): TGTGCCAGTAGCGGTAGGCGGCCCTCCTACGAGCAGTACTTC. Translated: CASSGRRPSYEQYF. The rearrangement uses TRBV19 and TRBJ2-7, with unresolved D. Trimming took off 6 bases at V and 0 bases at J, with 12 bases between the two ends. There are 14 residues in the CDR3. The germline gives CDR1 LNHDA, CDR2 SQIVND (reference sequence).

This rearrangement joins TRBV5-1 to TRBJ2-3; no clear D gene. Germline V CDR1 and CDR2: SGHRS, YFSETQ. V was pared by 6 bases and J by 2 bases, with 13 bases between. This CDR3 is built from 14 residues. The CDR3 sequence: CASTLHLPTDTQYF. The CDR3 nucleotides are TGCGCCAGCACCCTACACTTACCCACAGATACGCAGTATTTT. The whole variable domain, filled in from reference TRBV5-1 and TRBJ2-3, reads KAGVTQTPRYLIKTRGQQVTLSCSPISGHRSVSWYQQTPGQGLQFLFEYFSETQRNKGNFPGRFSGRQFSNSRSEMNVSTLELGDSALYLCASTLHLPTDTQYFGPGTRLTVL.

The CDR3 DNA is TGTGCCAGCAGTGACACCGGGACCGGCGGCTACACCTTC. Its protein product is CASSDTGTGGYTF. V and J are TRBV6-4 and TRBJ1-2; possible D gene TRBD1, 5 bases. Germline-derived CDR1 and CDR2 are MRHNA and SNTAGT. CDR3 length: 13 residues. Trimming cost V 2 bases and J 8 bases, with 12 bases left between them.

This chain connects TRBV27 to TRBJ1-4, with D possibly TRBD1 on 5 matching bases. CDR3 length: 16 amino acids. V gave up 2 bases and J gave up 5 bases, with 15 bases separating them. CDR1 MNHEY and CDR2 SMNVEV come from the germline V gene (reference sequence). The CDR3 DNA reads TGTGCCAGCAGTTTAGATGGGGGGAGGGGAAATGAAAAACTGTTTTTT. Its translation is CASSLDGGRGNEKLFF.

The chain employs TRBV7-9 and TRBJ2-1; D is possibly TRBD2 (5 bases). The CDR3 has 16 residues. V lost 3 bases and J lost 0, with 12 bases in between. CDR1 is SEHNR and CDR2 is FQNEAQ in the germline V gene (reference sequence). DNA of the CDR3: TGTGCCAGCAGCTTGGACGTCGGGAACTCCTACAATGAGCAGTTCTTC. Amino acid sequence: CASSLDVGNSYNEQFF.

DNA for the CDR3: TGCGCCAGCAGCCCCGCGGGGGTCAGAGACAGACATTCCTACGAGCAGTACTTC. As protein: CASSPAGVRDRHSYEQYF. J is TRBJ2-7 and V is TRBV4-1, with TRBD2 matching over 7 bases. Germline-derived CDR1 and CDR2 are MGHRA and YSYEKL. With V trimmed by 4 bases and J by 1 base, 16 bases remained unmatched. The CDR3 extends over 18 amino acids.

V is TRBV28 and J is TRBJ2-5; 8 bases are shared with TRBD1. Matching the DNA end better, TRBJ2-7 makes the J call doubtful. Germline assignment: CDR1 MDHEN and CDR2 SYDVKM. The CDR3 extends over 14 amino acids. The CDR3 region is CASSQTGVRDEQYF. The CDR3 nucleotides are TGTGCCAGCAGCCAGACAGGGGTCAGGGACGAGCAGTACTTC.

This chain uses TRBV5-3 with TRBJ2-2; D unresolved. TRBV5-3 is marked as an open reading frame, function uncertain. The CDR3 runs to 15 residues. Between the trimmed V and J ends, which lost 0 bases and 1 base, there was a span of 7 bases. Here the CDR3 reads CARSLGQENTGELFF. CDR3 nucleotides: TGTGCCAGAAGCTTGGGGCAGGAGAACACCGGGGAGCTGTTTTTT.

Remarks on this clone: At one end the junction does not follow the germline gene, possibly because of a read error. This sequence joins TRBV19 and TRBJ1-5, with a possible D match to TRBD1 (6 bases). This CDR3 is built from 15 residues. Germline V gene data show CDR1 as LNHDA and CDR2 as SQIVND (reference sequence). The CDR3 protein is CASSIDPGGNQPQHF. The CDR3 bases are TGTGCCAGTAGCATAGATCCAGGGGGCAATCAGCCCCAGCATTTT.

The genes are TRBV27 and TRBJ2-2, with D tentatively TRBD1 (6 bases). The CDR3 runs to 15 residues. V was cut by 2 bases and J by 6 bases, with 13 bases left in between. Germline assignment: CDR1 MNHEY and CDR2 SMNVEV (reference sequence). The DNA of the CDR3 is TGTGCCAGCAGTTTAGGGGGCGCCGTGGCCGGGGAGCTGTTTTTT. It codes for CASSLGGAVAGELFF.

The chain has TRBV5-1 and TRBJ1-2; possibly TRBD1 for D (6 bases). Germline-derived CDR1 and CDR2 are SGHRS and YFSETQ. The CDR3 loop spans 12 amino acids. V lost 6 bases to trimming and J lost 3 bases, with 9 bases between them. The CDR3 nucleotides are TGCGCCAGCAAATCAGGGGACTATGGCTACACCTTC. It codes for CASKSGDYGYTF.

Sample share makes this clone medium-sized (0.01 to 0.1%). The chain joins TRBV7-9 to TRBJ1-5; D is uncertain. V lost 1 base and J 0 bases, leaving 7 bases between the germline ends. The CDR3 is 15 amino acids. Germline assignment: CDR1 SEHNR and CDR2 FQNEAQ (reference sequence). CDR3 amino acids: CASSLGGYSNQPQHF. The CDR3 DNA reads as TGTGCCAGCAGCTTAGGAGGGTATAGCAATCAGCCCCAGCATTTT. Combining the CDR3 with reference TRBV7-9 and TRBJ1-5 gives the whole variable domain DTGVSQNPRHKITKRGQNVTFRCDPISEHNRLYWYRQTLGQGPEFLTYFQNEAQLEKSRLLSDRFSAERPKGSFSTLEIQRTEQGDSAMYLCASSLGGYSNQPQHFGDGTRLSIL.

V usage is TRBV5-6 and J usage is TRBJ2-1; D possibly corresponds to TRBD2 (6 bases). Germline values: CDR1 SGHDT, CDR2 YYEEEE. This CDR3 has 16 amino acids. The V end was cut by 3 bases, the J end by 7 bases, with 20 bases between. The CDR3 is CASSSPVTAGQNEQFF. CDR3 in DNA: TGTGCCAGCAGCTCCCCGGTAACCGCGGGGCAAAATGAGCAGTTCTTC.

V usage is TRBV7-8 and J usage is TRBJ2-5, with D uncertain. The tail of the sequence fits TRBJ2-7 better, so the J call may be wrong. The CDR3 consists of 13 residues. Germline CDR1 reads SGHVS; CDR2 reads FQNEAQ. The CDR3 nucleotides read TGTGCCAGCAGCTTATCCCCAGGCTACGAGCAGTACTTC. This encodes CASSLSPGYEQYF.

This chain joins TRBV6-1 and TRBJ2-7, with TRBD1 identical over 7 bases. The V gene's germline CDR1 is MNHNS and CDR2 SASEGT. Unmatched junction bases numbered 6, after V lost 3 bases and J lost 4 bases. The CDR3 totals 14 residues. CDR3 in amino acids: CASSEAQGPYEQYF. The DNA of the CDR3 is TGTGCCAGCAGTGAGGCACAGGGGCCATACGAGCAGTACTTC.

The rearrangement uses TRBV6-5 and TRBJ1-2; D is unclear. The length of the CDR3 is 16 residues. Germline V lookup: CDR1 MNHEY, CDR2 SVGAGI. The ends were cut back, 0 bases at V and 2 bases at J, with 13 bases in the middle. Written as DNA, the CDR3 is TGTGCCAGCAGTTACTCGATCTCTCCACCAAACTATGGCTACACCTTC. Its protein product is CASSYSISPPNYGYTF.

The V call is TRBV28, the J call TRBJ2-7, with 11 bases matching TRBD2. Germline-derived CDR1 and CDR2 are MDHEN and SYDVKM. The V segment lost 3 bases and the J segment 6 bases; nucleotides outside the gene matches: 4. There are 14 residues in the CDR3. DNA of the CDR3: TGTGCCAGCAGTTTCACTAGCGGGAGATCCGAGCAGTACTTC. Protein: CASSFTSGRSEQYF.

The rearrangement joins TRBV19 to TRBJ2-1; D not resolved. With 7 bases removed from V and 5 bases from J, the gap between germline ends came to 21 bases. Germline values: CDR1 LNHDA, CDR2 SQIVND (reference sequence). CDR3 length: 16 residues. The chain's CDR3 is CASTLGPGYENNEQFF. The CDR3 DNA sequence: TGTGCCAGTACGCTTGGGCCAGGTTACGAGAACAATGAGCAGTTCTTC.

The CDR3 loop is CASSGIAGGNNEQFF. In DNA, the CDR3 is TGTGCCAGCAGCGGAATCGCGGGGGGGAACAATGAGCAGTTCTTC. This chain uses TRBV7-6 with TRBJ2-1; 9 bases are a match to TRBD2. V was pared by 5 bases and J by 5 bases, with 7 bases of the junction left unmatched. Germline CDR1 is SGHVS and CDR2 is FNYEAQ. CDR3 size: 15 residues.